The entry below gives a single T cell receptor (beta chain) sequence along with its context. This sample was taken from a study of chemoradiotherapy in HPV16-positive cancers. Produced via immunoSEQ multiplex PCR; TCRdb's table is partial and in-frame only. The sample lists tens of thousands of clones; more than 75% were seen once. Germline lookup yields CDR1 SGHTA and CDR2 FQGNSA. With 5 bases removed from V and 6 bases from J, the gap between germline ends came to 8 bases. CDR3 length: 12 residues. This TCR derives from a human donor with HPV-associated anogenital cancer. The chain recombines TRBV7-2 with TRBJ2-1; a weak D match, TRBD1 (5 bases). The sequencing used blood, collected from a patient who underwent chemoradiotherapy. The CDR3 bases are TGTGCCAGCAGCCTAGGGGCCAATGAGCAGTTCTTC. Protein sequence: CASSLGANEQFF.